What follows are 12 T cell receptor beta chains derived from one specimen sequenced in a study of cytomegalovirus exposure and HLA in healthy donors. TCRdb keeps only in-frame clones here, not all; method: immunoSEQ multiplex PCR. Among more than 95,000 clones listed, around nine tenths were seen once. Material: PBMCs. The receptors shown here come from a man aged 18 to 35 in good health and CMV-seropositive.

The chain recombines TRBV6-1 with TRBJ1-3; D perhaps matches TRBD1 (5 bases). The germline V gene has CDR1 MNHNS and CDR2 SASEGT. The CDR3 runs to 13 residues. The V end was cut by 7 bases, the J end by 3 bases, with 10 bases between. The chain's CDR3 is CASNPRDGNTIYF. Here the CDR3 DNA reads TGTGCCAGCAACCCCAGGGATGGAAACACCATATATTTT.

This clone was observed once. The chain is built from TRBV9 and TRBJ1-4, with unresolved D. Germline CDR1 reads SGDLS; CDR2 reads YYNGEE. Deletions cut 0 bases from V and 7 bases from J, with 13 bases between. The CDR3 is made up of 15 amino acids. The CDR3 DNA follows: TGTGCCAGCAGCGTAGGTGTTGGGAGGCCTGAAAAACTGTTTTTT. This translates into CASSVGVGRPEKLFF.

V and J are TRBV19 and TRBJ1-5; TRBD1 aligns across 8 bases. This CDR3 has 15 residues. Per germline, CDR1 LNHDA and CDR2 SQIVND (reference sequence). V was clipped by 7 bases and J by 5 bases; unmatched bases: 10. The CDR3 protein is CASINGRGLHQPQHF. DNA of the CDR3: TGTGCCAGTATTAATGGCAGGGGGCTTCATCAGCCCCAGCATTTT.

This clone has just one count. The J gene is TRBJ1-5, the V gene TRBV2, with D tentatively TRBD1 (5 bases). V lost 8 bases and J lost 0, with 11 bases in between. The CDR3 runs 14 residues. Germline-derived CDR1 and CDR2 are SNHLY and FYNNEI. The CDR3 sequence: CASSGGNSNQPQHF. DNA for the CDR3: TGTGCCAGCTCGGGGGGAAATAGCAATCAGCCCCAGCATTTT.

This rearrangement joins TRBV19 to TRBJ1-6; weak D call: TRBD1 (6 bases). Trimming removed 7 bases at V and 8 bases at J, with 15 bases between. Germline CDR1 and CDR2: LNHDA and SQIVND (reference sequence). This CDR3 is built from 14 residues. The CDR3 coding sequence is TGTGCCAGTACCCCCAGCAGGGGTGATTCACCCCTCCACTTT. The encoded protein is CASTPSRGDSPLHF.

This clone was observed a handful of times. The CDR3 DNA reads TGTGCCACGAAGCGGGGGGCGAACACCGGGGAGCTGTTTTTT. Protein product: CATKRGANTGELFF. The chain carries TRBV6-1 and TRBJ2-2; 9 bases line up with TRBD2. CDR3 length equals 14 residues. V lost 10 bases and J lost 0; bases outside the gene matches: 3. CDR1 and CDR2 from the germline V gene are MNHNS and SASEGT.

The V and J genes are TRBV27 and TRBJ2-7, with 8 bases fitting TRBD1. V shed 4 bases, J shed 5 bases, and the junction held 7 bases outside the gene matches. Germline CDR1 MNHEY, CDR2 SMNVEV (reference sequence). This CDR3 contains 14 residues. CDR3 amino acids: CASSSWTGMNEQYF. CDR3 in DNA: TGTGCCAGCAGTTCCTGGACAGGGATGAACGAGCAGTACTTC.

The CDR3 sequence is CASSYPPAKNQETQYF. CDR3 DNA: TGTGCCAGCAGCTACCCCCCCGCGAAGAATCAAGAGACCCAGTACTTC. V gene TRBV7-9 combines with J gene TRBJ2-5; no firm D call. CDR3 length equals 16 residues. The germline CDR1 and CDR2 sequences are SEHNR and FQNEAQ (reference sequence). V lost 4 bases and J lost 2, with 17 bases in between.

V gene TRBV5-4 combines with J gene TRBJ1-1; D possibly corresponds to TRBD1 (5 bases). This CDR3 has 14 amino acids. Looked up from germline, CDR1 is SGHNT and CDR2 is YYREEE (reference sequence). V lost 4 bases and J 1 base, leaving 11 bases between the germline ends. CDR3 protein: CASSQGLQNTEAFF. The CDR3, as DNA: TGTGCCAGCAGCCAGGGACTTCAGAACACTGAAGCTTTCTTT.

This clone was observed a few times. The chain carries TRBV5-4 and TRBJ1-2; D is ambiguous. Per germline, CDR1 SGHNT and CDR2 YYREEE (reference sequence). CDR3 length: 12 amino acids. With 1 base removed from V and 8 bases from J, the gap between germline ends came to 9 bases. The CDR3 region is CASSLREGGYTF. CDR3 nucleotides: TGTGCCAGCAGCTTGAGGGAGGGCGGCTACACCTTC.

J is TRBJ1-2 and V is TRBV6-4; D is uncertain. There are 12 residues in the CDR3. Between the trimmed V and J ends, which lost 7 bases and 8 bases, there was a span of 14 bases. Germline-derived CDR1 and CDR2 are MRHNA and SNTAGT. The DNA of the CDR3 is TGTGCCAGCAAGGCCAACCCGGAGGGCTACACCTTC. This sequence encodes CASKANPEGYTF.

The V call is TRBV6-5, the J call TRBJ2-7; TRBD2 is a possible D gene (6 bases). Germline loops: CDR1 MNHEY, CDR2 SVGAGI. This CDR3 comprises 15 residues. V was clipped by 6 bases and J by 4 bases, with 19 bases between them. The CDR3 DNA follows: TGTGCCAGCAGCTCCGGAGGGGCGACGAGATACGAGCAGTACTTC. Translated, it gives CASSSGGATRYEQYF.